This T cell receptor (beta chain) stems from a study of spatial heterogeneity in lung cancer. Findings of the study overall: Within tumors, counts of expanded alpha and beta TCRs tracked tumor mutation counts. The recorded estimate of tumor T cell coverage is around 7% for alpha chains and about 13% for beta chains.

CDR1 and CDR2 from the germline V gene are SGHRS and YFSETQ. CDR3 length: 16 amino acids. V lost 0 bases and J 5 bases, leaving 16 bases between the germline ends. Using its own MiXCR run on the 5' RACE reads, TCRdb lists one record per CDR3 protein. This table has 20,000 or so distinct CDR3 sequences, 5.5% to 6.5% appearing once. The time point is: sample taken at primary tumor resection. Untreated early-stage non-small cell lung cancer patients, approximately 76 in total, were the donors. This clonotype was picked up many times. Its antigen is as yet unknown. V and J are TRBV5-1 and TRBJ2-3; unclear D gene. The source of this sequence is a female donor with early-stage non-small cell lung cancer. This specimen consisted of lung tumor tissue, obtained at surgery. For the CDR3, the DNA is TGCGCCAGCAGCTTGGGGGTTAGTTGGTTCGGAGATACGCAGTATTTT. It codes for CASSLGVSWFGDTQYF.